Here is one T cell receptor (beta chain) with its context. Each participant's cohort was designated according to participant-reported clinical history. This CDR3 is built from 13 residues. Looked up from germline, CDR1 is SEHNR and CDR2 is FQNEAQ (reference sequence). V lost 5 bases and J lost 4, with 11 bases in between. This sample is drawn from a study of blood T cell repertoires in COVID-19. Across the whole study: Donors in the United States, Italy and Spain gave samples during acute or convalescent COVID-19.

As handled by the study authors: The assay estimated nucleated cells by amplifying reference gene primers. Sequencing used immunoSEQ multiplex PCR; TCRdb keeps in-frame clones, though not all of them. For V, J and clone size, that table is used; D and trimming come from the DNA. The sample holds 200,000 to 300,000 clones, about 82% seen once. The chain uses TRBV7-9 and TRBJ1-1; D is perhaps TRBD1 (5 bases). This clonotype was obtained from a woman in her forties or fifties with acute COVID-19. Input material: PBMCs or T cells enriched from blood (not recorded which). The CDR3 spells CASSPGGGTEAFF. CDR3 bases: TGTGCCAGCAGCCCGGGGGGGGGCACTGAAGCTTTCTTT.